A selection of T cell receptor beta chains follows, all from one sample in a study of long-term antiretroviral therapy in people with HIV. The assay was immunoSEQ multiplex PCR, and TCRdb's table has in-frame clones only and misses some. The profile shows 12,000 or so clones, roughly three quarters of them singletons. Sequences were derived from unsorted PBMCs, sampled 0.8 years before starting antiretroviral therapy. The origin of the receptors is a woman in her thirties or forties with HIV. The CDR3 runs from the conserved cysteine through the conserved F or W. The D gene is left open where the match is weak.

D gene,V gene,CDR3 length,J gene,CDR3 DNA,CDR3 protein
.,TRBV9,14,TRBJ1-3,TGTGCCAGCAGCGATAGGGGTTCTGGAAACACCATATATTTT,CASSDRGSGNTIYF
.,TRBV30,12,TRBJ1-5,TGTGCCTGGAGTGTAATTAATCAGCCCCAGCATTTT,CAWSVINQPQHF
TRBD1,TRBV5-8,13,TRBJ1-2,TGTGCGGGTGCCGGGACAGAGAAGTATGGCTACACCTTC,CAGAGTEKYGYTF
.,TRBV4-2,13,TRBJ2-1,TGTGCCAGCAGCCAAGAGATTTACAATGAGCAGTTCTTC,CASSQEIYNEQFF
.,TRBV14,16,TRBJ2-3,TGTGCCAGCAGCCAAGATCGGACACTTAGGGCAGATACGCAGTATTTT,CASSQDRTLRADTQYF
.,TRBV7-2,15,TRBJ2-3,TGTGCCAGCAGCTTCGGGGGAGGTGGGACAGATACGCAGTATTTT,CASSFGGGGTDTQYF
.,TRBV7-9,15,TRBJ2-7,TGTGCCAGCAGCCAAGCCCCCCAGGTGGGGTACGAGCAGTACTTC,CASSQAPQVGYEQYF
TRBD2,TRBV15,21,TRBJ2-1,TGTGCCACCAGCAGAGGGGGGACCGGGACTAGCGGGAGGGGTGGGTACAATGAGCAGTTCTTC,CATSRGGTGTSGRGGYNEQFF
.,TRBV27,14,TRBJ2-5,TGTGCCAGCAGTCCCGGACTAAAACAAGAGACCCAGTACTTC,CASSPGLKQETQYF
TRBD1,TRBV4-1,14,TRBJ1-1,TGCGCCAGCAGCCACCCTGGACAGGGAACTGAAGCTTTCTTT,CASSHPGQGTEAFF
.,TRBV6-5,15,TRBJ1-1,TGTGCCAGCAGTTTGTCGAAGAACCTCAACACTGAAGCTTTCTTT,CASSLSKNLNTEAFF
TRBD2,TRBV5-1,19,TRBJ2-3,TGCGCCAGCAGCTTGGGACTAGCGGGATCCCCCCTCCGTGGTGATACGCAGTATTTT,CASSLGLAGSPLRGDTQYF
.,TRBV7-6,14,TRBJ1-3,TGTGCCAGCAGCTTAGGGACGGGTGGAAACACCATATATTTT,CASSLGTGGNTIYF
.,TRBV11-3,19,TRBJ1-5,TGTGCCAGCAGCTTAGAGGTTTGGGCGGCAGACTATAGCAATCAGCCCCAGCATTTT,CASSLEVWAADYSNQPQHF
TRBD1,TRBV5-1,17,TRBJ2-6,TGCGCCAGCAGCTTGGCTTCAGGGGGCCCTGGGGCCAACGTCCTGACTTTC,CASSLASGGPGANVLTF
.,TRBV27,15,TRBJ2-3,TGTGCCAGCAGTTTTCCGGGGGACGGCACAGATACGCAGTATTTT,CASSFPGDGTDTQYF